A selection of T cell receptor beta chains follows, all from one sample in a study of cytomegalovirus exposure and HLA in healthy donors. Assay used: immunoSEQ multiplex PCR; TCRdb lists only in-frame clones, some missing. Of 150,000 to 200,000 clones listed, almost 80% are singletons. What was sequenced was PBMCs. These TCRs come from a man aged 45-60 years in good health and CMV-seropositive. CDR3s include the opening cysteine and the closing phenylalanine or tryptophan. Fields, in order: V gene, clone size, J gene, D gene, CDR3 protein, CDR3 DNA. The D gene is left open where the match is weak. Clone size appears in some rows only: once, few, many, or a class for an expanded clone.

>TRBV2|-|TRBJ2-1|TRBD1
CASSVSGQGADEQFF
TGTGCCAGCAGTGTTTCGGGGCAGGGGGCTGATGAGCAGTTCTTC
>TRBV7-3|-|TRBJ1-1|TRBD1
CASSPGTGEGNTEAFF
TGTGCCAGCAGTCCCGGGACAGGTGAGGGGAACACTGAAGCTTTCTTT
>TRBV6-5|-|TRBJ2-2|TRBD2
CASSSSGALTGELFF
TGTGCCAGCAGTAGTAGCGGGGCACTCACCGGGGAGCTGTTTTTT
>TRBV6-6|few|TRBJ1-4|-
CASRDTTGYEKLFF
TGTGCCAGCAGGGACACCACAGGTTATGAAAAACTGTTTTTT
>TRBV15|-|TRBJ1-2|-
CATSGNRQPNYGYTF
TGTGCCACCAGCGGGAACAGGCAACCTAACTATGGCTACACCTTC
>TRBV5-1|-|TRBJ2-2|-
CASSLPGHPNTGELFF
TGCGCCAGCAGCTTGCCGGGACATCCGAACACCGGGGAGCTGTTTTTT
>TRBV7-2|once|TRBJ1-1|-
CASSRGSGAFF
TGTGCCAGCAGCCGAGGGTCTGGGGCTTTCTTT
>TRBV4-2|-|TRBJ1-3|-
CASSPEAVLYSGNTIYF
TGTGCCAGCAGCCCCGAGGCCGTGCTATACTCTGGAAACACCATATATTTT
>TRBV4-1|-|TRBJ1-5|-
CASSQGGGGNQPQHF
TGCGCCAGCAGCCAAGGAGGGGGTGGGAATCAGCCCCAGCATTTT
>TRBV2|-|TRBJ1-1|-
CASRFEQGPGTEAFF
TGTGCCAGCAGGTTTGAGCAGGGGCCAGGCACTGAAGCTTTCTTT